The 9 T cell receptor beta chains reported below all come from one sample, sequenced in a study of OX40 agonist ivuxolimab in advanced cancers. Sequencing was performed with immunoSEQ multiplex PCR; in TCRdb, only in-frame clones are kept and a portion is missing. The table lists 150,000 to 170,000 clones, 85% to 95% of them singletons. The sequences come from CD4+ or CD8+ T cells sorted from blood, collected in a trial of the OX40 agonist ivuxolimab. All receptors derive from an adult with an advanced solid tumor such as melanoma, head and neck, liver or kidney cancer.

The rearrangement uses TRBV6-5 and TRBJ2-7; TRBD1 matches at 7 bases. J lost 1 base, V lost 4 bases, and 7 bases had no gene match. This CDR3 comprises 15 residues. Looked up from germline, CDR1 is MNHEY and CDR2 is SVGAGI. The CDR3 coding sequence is TGTGCCAGCAGTTTAAGACAGGGATCATCCTACGAGCAGTACTTC. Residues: CASSLRQGSSYEQYF.

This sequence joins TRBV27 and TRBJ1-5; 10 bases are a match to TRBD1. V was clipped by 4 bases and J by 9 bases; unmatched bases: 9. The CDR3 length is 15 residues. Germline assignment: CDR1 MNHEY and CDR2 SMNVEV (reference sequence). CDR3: CASSSSGTGARPQHF. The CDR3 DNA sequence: TGTGCCAGCAGTTCTTCCGGGACAGGGGCTCGGCCCCAGCATTTT.

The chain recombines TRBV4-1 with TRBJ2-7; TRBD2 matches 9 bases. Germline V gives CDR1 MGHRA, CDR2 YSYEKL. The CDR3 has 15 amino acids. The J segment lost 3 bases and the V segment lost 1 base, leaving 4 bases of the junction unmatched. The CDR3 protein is CASSQATSGIYEQYF. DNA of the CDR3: TGCGCCAGCAGCCAAGCGACTAGCGGCATCTACGAGCAGTACTTC.

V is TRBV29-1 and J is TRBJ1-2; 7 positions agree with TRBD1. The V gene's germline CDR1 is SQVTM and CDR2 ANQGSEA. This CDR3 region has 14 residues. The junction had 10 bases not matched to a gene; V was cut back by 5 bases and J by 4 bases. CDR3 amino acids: CSVRIMTGTYGYTF. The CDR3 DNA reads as TGCAGCGTTCGGATAATGACAGGGACCTATGGCTACACCTTC.

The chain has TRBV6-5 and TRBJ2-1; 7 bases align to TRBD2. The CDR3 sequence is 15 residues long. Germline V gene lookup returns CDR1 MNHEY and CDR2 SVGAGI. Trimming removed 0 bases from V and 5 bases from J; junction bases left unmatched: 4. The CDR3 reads CASSYSASGNNEQFF. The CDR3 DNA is TGTGCCAGCAGTTACTCGGCTAGCGGAAACAATGAGCAGTTCTTC.

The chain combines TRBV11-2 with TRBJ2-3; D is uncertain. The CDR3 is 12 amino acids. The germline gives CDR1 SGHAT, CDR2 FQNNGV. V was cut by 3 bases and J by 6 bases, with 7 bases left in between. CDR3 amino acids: CASSFGPDTQYF. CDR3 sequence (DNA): TGTGCCAGCAGCTTTGGCCCGGATACGCAGTATTTT. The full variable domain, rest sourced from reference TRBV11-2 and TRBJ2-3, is EAGVAQSPRYKIIEKRQSVAFWCNPISGHATLYWYQQILGQGPKLLIQFQNNGVVDDSQLPKDRFSAERLKGVDSTLKIQPAKLEDSAVYLCASSFGPDTQYFGPGTRLTVL.

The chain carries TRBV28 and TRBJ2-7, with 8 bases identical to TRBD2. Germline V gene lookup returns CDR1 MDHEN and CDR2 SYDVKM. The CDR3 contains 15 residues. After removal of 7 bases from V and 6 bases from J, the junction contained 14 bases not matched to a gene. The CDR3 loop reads CASKGSGGPVREQYF. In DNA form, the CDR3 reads TGTGCCAGCAAAGGAAGCGGGGGTCCCGTGCGCGAGCAGTACTTC.

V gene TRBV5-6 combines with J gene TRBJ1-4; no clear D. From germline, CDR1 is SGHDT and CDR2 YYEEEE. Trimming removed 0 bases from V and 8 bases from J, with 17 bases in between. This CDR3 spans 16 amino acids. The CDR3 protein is CASSLAGGLGEEKLFF. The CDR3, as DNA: TGTGCCAGCAGCTTGGCAGGCGGCCTTGGGGAGGAAAAACTGTTTTTT.

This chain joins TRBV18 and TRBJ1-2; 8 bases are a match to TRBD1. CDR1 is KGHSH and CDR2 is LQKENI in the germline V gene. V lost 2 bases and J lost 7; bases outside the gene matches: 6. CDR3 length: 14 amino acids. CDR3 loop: CASSPSGQGGGYTF. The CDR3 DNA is TGTGCCAGCTCACCATCCGGACAGGGAGGTGGCTACACCTTC.